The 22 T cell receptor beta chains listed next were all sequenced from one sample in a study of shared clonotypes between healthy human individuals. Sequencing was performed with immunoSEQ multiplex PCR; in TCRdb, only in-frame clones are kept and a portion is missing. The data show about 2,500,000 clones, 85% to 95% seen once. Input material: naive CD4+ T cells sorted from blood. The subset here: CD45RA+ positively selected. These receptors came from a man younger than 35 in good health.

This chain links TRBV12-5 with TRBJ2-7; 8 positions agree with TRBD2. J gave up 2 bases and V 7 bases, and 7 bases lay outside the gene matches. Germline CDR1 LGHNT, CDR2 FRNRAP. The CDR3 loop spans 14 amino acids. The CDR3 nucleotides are TGTGCTAGTGCCATAGCGGGATCGACCTACGAGCAGTACTTC. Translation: CASAIAGSTYEQYF. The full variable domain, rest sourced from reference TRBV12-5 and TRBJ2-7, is DARVTQTPRHKVTEMGQEVTMRCQPILGHNTVFWYRQTMMQGLELLAYFRNRAPLDDSGMPKDRFSAEMPDATLATLKIQPSEPRDSAVYFCASAIAGSTYEQYFGPGTRLTVT.

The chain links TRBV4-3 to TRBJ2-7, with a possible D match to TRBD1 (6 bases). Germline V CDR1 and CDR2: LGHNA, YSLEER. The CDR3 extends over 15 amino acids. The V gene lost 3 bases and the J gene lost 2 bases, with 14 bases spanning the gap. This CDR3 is CASSQYREPTYEQYF. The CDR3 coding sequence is TGCGCCAGCAGCCAGTACAGGGAACCCACCTACGAGCAGTACTTC.

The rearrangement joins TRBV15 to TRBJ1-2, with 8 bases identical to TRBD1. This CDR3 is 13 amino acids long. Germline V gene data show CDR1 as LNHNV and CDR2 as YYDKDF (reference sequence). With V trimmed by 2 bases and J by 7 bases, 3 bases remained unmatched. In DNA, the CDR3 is TGTGCCACCAGCAGATCGGACAGGGTTGGCTACACCTTC. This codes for CATSRSDRVGYTF.

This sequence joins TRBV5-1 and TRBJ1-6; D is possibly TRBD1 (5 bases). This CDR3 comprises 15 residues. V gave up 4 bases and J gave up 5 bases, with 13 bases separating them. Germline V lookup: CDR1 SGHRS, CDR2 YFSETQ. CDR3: CASSRGQGDNSPLHF. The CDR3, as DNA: TGCGCCAGCAGCCGAGGGCAGGGCGATAATTCACCCCTCCACTTT.

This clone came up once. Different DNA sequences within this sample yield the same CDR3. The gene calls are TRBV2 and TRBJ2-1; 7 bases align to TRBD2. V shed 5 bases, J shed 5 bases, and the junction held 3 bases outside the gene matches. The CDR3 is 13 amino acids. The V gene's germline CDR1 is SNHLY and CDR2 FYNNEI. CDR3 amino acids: CASSRDYNNEQFF. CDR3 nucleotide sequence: TGTGCCAGCAGTCGGGACTATAACAATGAGCAGTTCTTC.

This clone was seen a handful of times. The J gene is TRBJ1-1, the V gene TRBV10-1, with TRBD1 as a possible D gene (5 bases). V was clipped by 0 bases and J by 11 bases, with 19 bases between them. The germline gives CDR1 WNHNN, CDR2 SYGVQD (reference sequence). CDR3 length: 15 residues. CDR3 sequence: CASSESTGLYEGAFF. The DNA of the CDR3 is TGCGCCAGCAGTGAGTCAACAGGCCTATACGAGGGGGCTTTCTTT.

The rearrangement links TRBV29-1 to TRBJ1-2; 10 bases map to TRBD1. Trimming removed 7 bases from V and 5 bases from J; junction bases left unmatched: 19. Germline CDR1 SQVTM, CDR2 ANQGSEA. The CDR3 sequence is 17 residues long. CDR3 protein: CSARTPTGGVSSYGYTF. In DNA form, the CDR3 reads TGCAGCGCGCGAACCCCGACAGGGGGCGTCTCCTCTTATGGCTACACCTTC.

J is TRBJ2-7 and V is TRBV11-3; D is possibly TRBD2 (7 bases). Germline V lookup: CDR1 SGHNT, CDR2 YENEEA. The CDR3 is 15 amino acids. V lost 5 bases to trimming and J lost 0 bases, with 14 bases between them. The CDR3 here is CASSPGGGGSYEQYF. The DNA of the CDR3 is TGTGCCAGCAGCCCCGGAGGGGGGGGCTCCTACGAGCAGTACTTC. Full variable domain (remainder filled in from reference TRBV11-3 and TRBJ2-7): EAGVVQSPRYKIIEKKQPVAFWCNPISGHNTLYWYLQNLGQGPELLIRYENEEAVDDSQLPKDRFSAERLKGVDSTLKIQPAELGDSAVYLCASSPGGGGSYEQYFGPGTRLTVT.

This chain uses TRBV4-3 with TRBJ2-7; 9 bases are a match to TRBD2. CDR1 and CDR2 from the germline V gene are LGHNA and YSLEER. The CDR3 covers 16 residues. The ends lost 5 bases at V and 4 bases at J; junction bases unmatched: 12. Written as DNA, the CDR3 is TGCGCCAGCAGCTCAGGGGCTTCTAGCGGGATTTACGAGCAGTACTTC. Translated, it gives CASSSGASSGIYEQYF.

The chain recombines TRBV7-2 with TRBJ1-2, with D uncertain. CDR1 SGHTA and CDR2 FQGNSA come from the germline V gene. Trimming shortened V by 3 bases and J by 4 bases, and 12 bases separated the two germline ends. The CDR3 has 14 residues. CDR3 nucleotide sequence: TGTGCCAGCAGCTTTCGGGTATCCAGCTATGGCTACACCTTC. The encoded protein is CASSFRVSSYGYTF.

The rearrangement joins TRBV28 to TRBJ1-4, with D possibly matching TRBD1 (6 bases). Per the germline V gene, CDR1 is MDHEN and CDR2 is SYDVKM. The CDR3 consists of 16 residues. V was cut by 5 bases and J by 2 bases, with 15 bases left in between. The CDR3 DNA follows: TGTGCCAGCAGTCAGCCCCGGGGGCCCACTAATGAAAAACTGTTTTTT. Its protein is CASSQPRGPTNEKLFF.

CDR3 sequence (DNA): TGTGCCAGCAGCGTAGAGGCAGGGGGCGCGGAGACCCAGTACTTC. As protein: CASSVEAGGAETQYF. The chain couples TRBV9 to TRBJ2-5; 8 nucleotides align to TRBD1. Germline V gene data show CDR1 as SGDLS and CDR2 as YYNGEE. Trimming took 0 bases from V and 5 from J; bases not matched to a gene: 6. This CDR3 comprises 15 residues.

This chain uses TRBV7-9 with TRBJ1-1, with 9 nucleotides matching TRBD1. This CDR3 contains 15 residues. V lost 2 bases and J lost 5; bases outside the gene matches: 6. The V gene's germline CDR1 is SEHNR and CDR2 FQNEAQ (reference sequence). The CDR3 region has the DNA TGTGCCAGCAGCTTAAGGGACAGGGCGGTGACTGAAGCTTTCTTT. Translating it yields CASSLRDRAVTEAFF.

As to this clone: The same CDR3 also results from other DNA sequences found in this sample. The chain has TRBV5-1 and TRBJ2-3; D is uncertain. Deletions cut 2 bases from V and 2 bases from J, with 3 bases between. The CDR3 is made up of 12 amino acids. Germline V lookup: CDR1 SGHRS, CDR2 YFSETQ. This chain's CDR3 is CASSFTTDTQYF. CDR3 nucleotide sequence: TGCGCCAGCAGCTTCACCACAGATACGCAGTATTTT.

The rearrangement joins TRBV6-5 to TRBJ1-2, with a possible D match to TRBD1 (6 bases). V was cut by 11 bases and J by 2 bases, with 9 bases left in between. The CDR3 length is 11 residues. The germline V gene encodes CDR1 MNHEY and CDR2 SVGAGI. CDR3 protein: CADGQNYGYTF. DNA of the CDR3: TGTGCCGACGGACAGAACTATGGCTACACCTTC.

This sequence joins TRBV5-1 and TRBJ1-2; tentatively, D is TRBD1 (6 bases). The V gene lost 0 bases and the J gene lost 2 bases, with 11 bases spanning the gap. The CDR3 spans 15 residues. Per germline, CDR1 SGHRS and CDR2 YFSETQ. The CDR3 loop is CASSLAAGENYGYTF. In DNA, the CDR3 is TGCGCCAGCAGCTTGGCGGCAGGGGAAAACTATGGCTACACCTTC.

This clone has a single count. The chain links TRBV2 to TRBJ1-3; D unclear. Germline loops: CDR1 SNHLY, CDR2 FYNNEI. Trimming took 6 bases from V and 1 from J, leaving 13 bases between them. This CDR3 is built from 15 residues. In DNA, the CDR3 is TGTGCCAGCAGCGCCAACATGGGATCTGGAAACACCATATATTTT. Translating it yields CASSANMGSGNTIYF.

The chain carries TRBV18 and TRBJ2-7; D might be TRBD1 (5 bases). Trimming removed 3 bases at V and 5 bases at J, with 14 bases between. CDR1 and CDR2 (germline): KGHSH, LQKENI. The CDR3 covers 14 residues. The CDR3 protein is CASSPPPGSNEQYF. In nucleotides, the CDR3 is TGTGCCAGCTCACCTCCCCCAGGGTCCAACGAGCAGTACTTC.

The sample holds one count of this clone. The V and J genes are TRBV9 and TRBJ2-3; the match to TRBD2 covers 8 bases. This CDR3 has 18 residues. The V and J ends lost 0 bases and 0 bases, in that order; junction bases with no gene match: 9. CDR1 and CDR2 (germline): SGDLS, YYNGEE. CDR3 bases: TGTGCCAGCAGCGTAGAAGGACTAGCAGCCAGTAGCACAGATACGCAGTATTTT. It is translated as CASSVEGLAASSTDTQYF.

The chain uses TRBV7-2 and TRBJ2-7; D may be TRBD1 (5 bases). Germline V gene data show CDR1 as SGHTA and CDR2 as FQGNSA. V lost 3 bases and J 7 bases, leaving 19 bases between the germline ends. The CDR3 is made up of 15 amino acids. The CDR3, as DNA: TGTGCCAGCAGCTTGGGGCAAACCAAGAAGTCGGAGCAGTACTTC. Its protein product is CASSLGQTKKSEQYF.

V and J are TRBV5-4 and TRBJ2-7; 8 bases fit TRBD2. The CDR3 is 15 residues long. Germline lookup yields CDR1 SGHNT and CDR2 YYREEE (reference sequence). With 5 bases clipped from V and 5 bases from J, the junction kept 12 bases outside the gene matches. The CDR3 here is CASSRISGTRNEQYF. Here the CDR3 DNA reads TGTGCCAGCAGTCGCATTTCCGGGACTAGAAACGAGCAGTACTTC.

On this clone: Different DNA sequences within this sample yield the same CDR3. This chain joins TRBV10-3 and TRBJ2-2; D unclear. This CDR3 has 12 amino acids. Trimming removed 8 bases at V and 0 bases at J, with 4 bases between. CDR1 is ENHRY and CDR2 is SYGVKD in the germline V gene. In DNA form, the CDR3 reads TGTGCCATCTCTGCGAACACCGGGGAGCTGTTTTTT. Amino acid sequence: CAISANTGELFF.